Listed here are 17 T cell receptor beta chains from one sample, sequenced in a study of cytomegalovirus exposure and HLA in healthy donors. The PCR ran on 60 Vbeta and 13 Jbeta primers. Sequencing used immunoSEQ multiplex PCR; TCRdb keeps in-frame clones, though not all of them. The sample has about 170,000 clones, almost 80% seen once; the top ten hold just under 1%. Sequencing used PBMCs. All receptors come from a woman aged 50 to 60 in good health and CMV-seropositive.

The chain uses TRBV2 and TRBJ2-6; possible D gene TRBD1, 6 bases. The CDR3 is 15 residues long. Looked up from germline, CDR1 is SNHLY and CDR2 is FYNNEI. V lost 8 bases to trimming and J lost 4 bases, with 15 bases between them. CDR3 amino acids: CASGRRGSGANVLTF. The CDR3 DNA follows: TGTGCCAGCGGACGCAGGGGATCCGGGGCCAACGTCCTGACTTTC.

The CDR3 sequence is CASSYEATGNTIYF. DNA for the CDR3: TGTGCCAGCAGCTACGAGGCGACTGGAAACACCATATATTTT. The genes are TRBV7-9 and TRBJ1-3; D unclear. V gave up 4 bases and J gave up 2 bases, with 9 bases separating them. Germline values: CDR1 SEHNR, CDR2 FQNEAQ (reference sequence). The CDR3 sequence is 14 residues long.

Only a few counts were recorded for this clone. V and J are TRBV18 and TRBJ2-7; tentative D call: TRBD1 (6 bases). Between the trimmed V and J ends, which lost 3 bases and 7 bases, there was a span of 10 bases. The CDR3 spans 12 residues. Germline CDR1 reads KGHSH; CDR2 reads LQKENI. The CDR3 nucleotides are TGTGCCAGCTCACCTGGACAGTCGGAGCAGTACTTC. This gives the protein CASSPGQSEQYF.

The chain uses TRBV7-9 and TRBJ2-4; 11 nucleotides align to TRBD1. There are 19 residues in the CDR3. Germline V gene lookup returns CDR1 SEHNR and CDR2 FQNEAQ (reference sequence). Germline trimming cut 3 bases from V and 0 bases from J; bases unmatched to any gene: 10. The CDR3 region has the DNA TGTGCCAGCAGCTTGTGGACAGGGGGCCCAGCCTCAGCCAAAAACATTCAGTACTTC. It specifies CASSLWTGGPASAKNIQYF.

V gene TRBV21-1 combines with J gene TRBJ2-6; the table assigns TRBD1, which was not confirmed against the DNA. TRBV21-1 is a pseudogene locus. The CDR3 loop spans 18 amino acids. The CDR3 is CASSFRDRFRSGANVLTF. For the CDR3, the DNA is TGTGCCAGCAGCTTCCGGGACAGGTTTCGCTCTGGGGCCAACGTCCTGACTTTC.

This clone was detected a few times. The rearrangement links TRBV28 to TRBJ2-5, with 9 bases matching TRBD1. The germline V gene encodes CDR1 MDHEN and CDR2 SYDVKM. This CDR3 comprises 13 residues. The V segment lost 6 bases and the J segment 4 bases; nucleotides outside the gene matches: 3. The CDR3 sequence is CASRGTGLETQYF. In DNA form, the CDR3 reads TGTGCCAGCAGAGGGACAGGGCTAGAGACCCAGTACTTC.

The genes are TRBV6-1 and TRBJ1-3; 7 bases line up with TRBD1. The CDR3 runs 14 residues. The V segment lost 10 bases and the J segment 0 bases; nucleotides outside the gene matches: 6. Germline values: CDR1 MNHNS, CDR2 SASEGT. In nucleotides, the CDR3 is TGTGCCATCACTCGACAGGGCTCTGGAAACACCATATATTTT. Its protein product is CAITRQGSGNTIYF.

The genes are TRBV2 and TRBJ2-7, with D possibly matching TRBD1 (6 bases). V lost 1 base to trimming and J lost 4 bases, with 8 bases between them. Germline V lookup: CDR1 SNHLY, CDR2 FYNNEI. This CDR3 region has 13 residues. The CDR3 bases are TGTGCCAGCAGTGAAGTACAGGGTTACGAGCAGTACTTC. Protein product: CASSEVQGYEQYF.

CDR3 sequence (DNA): TGTGCCAGCAGAGACAGGGAAATCAGTGAGCAGTTCTTC. This encodes CASRDREISEQFF. The chain uses TRBV2 and TRBJ2-1; the match to TRBD1 covers 7 bases. V was pared by 6 bases and J by 9 bases, with 8 bases of the junction left unmatched. CDR1 is SNHLY and CDR2 is FYNNEI in the germline V gene. This CDR3 is 13 amino acids long.

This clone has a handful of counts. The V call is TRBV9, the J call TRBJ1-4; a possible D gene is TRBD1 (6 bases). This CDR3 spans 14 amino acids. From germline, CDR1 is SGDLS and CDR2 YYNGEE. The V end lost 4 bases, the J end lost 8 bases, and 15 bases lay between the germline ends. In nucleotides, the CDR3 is TGTGCCAGCAGCCGAACAGGGATTGGAGAAAAACTGTTTTTT. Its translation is CASSRTGIGEKLFF.

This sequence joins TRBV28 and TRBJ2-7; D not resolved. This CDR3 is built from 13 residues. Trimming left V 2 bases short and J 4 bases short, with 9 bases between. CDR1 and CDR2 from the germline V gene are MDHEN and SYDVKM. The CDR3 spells CASSLKATYEQYF. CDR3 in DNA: TGTGCCAGCAGTTTAAAAGCGACTTACGAGCAGTACTTC.

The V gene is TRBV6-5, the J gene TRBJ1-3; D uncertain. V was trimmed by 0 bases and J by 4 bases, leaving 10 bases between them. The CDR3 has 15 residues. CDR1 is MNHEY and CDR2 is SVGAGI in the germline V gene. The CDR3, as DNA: TGTGCCAGCAGTTACTCGAGGATGACCGGAAACACCATATATTTT. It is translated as CASSYSRMTGNTIYF.

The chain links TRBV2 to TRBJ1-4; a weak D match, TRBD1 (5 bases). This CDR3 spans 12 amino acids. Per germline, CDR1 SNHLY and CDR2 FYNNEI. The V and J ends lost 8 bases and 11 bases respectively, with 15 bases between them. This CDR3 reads CASALDRGKLFF. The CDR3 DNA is TGTGCCAGCGCCCTTGACCGGGGGAAACTGTTTTTT.

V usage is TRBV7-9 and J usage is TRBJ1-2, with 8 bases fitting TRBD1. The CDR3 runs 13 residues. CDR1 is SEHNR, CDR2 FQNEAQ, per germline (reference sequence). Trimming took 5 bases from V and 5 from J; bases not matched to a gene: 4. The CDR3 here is CASSPQGGYGYTF. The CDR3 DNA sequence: TGTGCCAGCAGCCCACAGGGGGGATATGGCTACACCTTC. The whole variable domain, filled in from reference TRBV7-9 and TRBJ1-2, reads DTGVSQNPRHKITKRGQNVTFRCDPISEHNRLYWYRQTLGQGPEFLTYFQNEAQLEKSRLLSDRFSAERPKGSFSTLEIQRTEQGDSAMYLCASSPQGGYGYTFGSGTRLTVV.

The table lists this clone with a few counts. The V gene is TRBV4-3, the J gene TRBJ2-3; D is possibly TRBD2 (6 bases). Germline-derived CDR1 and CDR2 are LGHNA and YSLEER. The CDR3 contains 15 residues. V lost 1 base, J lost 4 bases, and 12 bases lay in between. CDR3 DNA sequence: TGCGCCAGCAGCCAAGGCGGGGCGTTCCCAGATACGCAGTATTTT. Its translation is CASSQGGAFPDTQYF.

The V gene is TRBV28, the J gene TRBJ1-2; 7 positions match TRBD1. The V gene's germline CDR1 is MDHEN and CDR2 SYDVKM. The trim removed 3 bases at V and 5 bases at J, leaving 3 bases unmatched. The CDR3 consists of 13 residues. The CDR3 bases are TGTGCCAGCAGTTTTGACAGGGCGTATGGCTACACCTTC. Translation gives CASSFDRAYGYTF.

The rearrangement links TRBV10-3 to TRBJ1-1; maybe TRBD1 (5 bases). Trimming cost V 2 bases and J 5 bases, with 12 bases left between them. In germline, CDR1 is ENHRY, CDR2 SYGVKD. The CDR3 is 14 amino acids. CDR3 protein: CAISEGGTETEAFF. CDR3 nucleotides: TGTGCCATCAGTGAGGGGGGGACCGAGACTGAAGCTTTCTTT.